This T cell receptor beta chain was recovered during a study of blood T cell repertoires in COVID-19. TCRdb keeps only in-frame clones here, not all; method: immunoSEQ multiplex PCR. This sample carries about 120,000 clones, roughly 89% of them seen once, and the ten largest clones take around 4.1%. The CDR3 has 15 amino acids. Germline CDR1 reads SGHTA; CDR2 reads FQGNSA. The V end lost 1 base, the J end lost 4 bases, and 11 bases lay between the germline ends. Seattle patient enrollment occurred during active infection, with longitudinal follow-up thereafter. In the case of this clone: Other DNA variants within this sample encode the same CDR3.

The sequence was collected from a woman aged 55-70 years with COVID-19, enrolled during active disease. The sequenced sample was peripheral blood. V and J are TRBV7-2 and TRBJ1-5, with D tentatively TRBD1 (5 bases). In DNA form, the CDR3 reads TGTGCCAGCAGCTTAGGAAGGGGTGGGAATCAGCCCCAGCATTTT. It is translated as CASSLGRGGNQPQHF.